Each of the 32 T cell receptor beta chains below was sequenced from the same sample in a study of blood T cell repertoires in COVID-19. Sequencing used immunoSEQ multiplex PCR; TCRdb keeps in-frame clones, though not all of them. The sample lists a few hundred thousand clones, roughly 80% occurring once. Sequencing was done on a sample of PBMCs or T cells enriched from blood (not recorded which). The receptor source for this set is a man aged 50 to 60 who had recovered from COVID-19.

The chain links TRBV2 to TRBJ1-6, with D possibly matching TRBD1 (5 bases). Germline CDR1 SNHLY, CDR2 FYNNEI. The CDR3 length is 15 residues. V was clipped by 4 bases and J by 7 bases, with 14 bases between them. The CDR3: CASSVASGLNSPLHF. In nucleotides, the CDR3 is TGTGCCAGCAGTGTTGCGTCAGGGCTAAATTCACCCCTCCACTTT.

The chain combines TRBV7-3 with TRBJ2-5; no firm D call. CDR1 and CDR2 from the germline V gene are SGHTA and FQGTGA. The CDR3 is 13 amino acids. Trimming left V 5 bases short and J 2 bases short, with 9 bases between. This CDR3 is CASSLSVQETQYF. In DNA form, the CDR3 reads TGTGCCAGCAGCCTTTCGGTACAAGAGACCCAGTACTTC. The full variable domain, in which reference TRBV7-3 and TRBJ2-5 provide the parts outside the CDR3, is GAGVSQTPSNKVTEKGKYVELRCDPISGHTALYWYRQSLGQGPEFLIYFQGTGAADDSGLPNDRFFAVRPEGSVSTLKIQRTERGDSAVYLCASSLSVQETQYFGPGTRLLVL.

The chain carries TRBV7-9 and TRBJ2-3; the match to TRBD1 covers 10 bases. The V and J ends lost 5 bases and 5 bases, in that order; junction bases with no gene match: 4. The CDR3 covers 14 residues. Germline V lookup: CDR1 SEHNR, CDR2 FQNEAQ (reference sequence). CDR3 sequence reads: CASSRDRGVDTQYF. The CDR3 DNA reads as TGTGCCAGCAGCCGGGACAGGGGAGTAGATACGCAGTATTTT.

The V call is TRBV4-1, the J call TRBJ2-7, with 9 bases aligning to TRBD1. Germline CDR1 is MGHRA and CDR2 is YSYEKL. V was pared by 1 base and J by 0 bases, with 7 bases of the junction left unmatched. The CDR3 spans 17 residues. The CDR3 DNA sequence: TGCGCCAGCAGCCAAGTCGGGACAGGGCATAGCTCCTACGAGCAGTACTTC. This translates into CASSQVGTGHSSYEQYF.

This clone was recorded only once. The chain carries TRBV2 and TRBJ2-3; the match to TRBD1 covers 7 bases. The V gene end was trimmed by 6 bases and the J gene end by 3 bases; junction bases not matched to a gene: 9. The germline gives CDR1 SNHLY, CDR2 FYNNEI. This CDR3 is 15 amino acids long. Written as DNA, the CDR3 is TGTGCCAGCAGCCCGGGACAGCATTCAACAGATACGCAGTATTTT. Its protein is CASSPGQHSTDTQYF.

The chain recombines TRBV5-1 with TRBJ1-1, with D tentatively TRBD1 (6 bases). Looked up from germline, CDR1 is SGHRS and CDR2 is YFSETQ. CDR3 length equals 13 residues. V lost 0 bases and J lost 7, with 10 bases in between. The CDR3 here is CASSLEGRGEAFF. Written as DNA, the CDR3 is TGCGCCAGCAGCTTGGAGGGCAGGGGTGAAGCTTTCTTT. Combining the CDR3 with reference TRBV5-1 and TRBJ1-1 gives the whole variable domain KAGVTQTPRYLIKTRGQQVTLSCSPISGHRSVSWYQQTPGQGLQFLFEYFSETQRNKGNFPGRFSGRQFSNSRSEMNVSTLELGDSALYLCASSLEGRGEAFFGQGTRLTVV.

This clone was seen only once. This chain uses TRBV18 with TRBJ1-5; D remains ambiguous. V lost 5 bases, J lost 2 bases, and 13 bases lay in between. The germline CDR1 and CDR2 sequences are KGHSH and LQKENI. The CDR3 contains 15 residues. The CDR3: CASSAEAHGNQPQHF. The DNA for the CDR3 is TGTGCCAGCTCAGCGGAGGCGCACGGCAATCAGCCCCAGCATTTT.

As for this clone: The sample has other DNA sequences that encode this CDR3 too. The chain joins TRBV30 to TRBJ2-5; TRBD2 aligns across 15 bases. The CDR3 covers 15 residues. With V trimmed by 3 bases and J by 5 bases, 4 bases remained unmatched. Germline loops: CDR1 GTSNPN, CDR2 SVGIG (reference sequence). The DNA for the CDR3 is TGTGCCTGGAGCGGACTAGCGGGGGGGCAGGAGACCCAGTACTTC. It codes for CAWSGLAGGQETQYF.

This chain uses TRBV9 with TRBJ2-1, with TRBD1 matching over 9 bases. From germline, CDR1 is SGDLS and CDR2 YYNGEE. The CDR3 loop spans 15 amino acids. V was pared by 2 bases and J by 9 bases, with 9 bases of the junction left unmatched. This CDR3 is CASSVRTGVDSEQFF. CDR3 nucleotides: TGTGCCAGCAGCGTGAGGACAGGGGTGGATAGTGAGCAGTTCTTC. The whole variable domain, remainder taken from reference TRBV9 and TRBJ2-1, is DSGVTQTPKHLITATGQRVTLRCSPRSGDLSVYWYQQSLDQGLQFLIQYYNGEERAKGNILERFSAQQFPDLHSELNLSSLELGDSALYFCASSVRTGVDSEQFFGPGTRLTVL.

V gene TRBV19 combines with J gene TRBJ2-7; 10 bases are a match to TRBD2. The CDR3 sequence is 16 residues long. Germline trimming cut 4 bases from V and 4 bases from J; bases unmatched to any gene: 10. The germline gives CDR1 LNHDA, CDR2 SQIVND (reference sequence). CDR3 bases: TGTGCCAGTAGTAGAACAGCGGGGGGGCCCGCGTACGAGCAGTACTTC. Protein sequence: CASSRTAGGPAYEQYF.

The chain employs TRBV6-5 and TRBJ2-2; D gene unclear. This CDR3 has 14 residues. V lost 5 bases, J lost 1 base, and 8 bases lay in between. Germline CDR1 MNHEY, CDR2 SVGAGI. Here the CDR3 reads CASSNNQNTGELFF. The CDR3 DNA follows: TGTGCCAGCAGTAACAACCAGAACACCGGGGAGCTGTTTTTT.

The V call is TRBV5-1, the J call TRBJ1-4; a weak D match, TRBD1 (5 bases). The V end lost 0 bases, the J end lost 8 bases, and 11 bases lay between the germline ends. The CDR3 runs 14 residues. The germline gives CDR1 SGHRS, CDR2 YFSETQ. CDR3 in DNA: TGCGCCAGCAGCTTGGACAGGCAGTACGAAAAACTGTTTTTT. Protein product: CASSLDRQYEKLFF.

The rearrangement joins TRBV5-1 to TRBJ1-3; unclear D gene. Germline loops: CDR1 SGHRS, CDR2 YFSETQ. V was cut by 2 bases and J by 0 bases, with 12 bases left in between. The CDR3 consists of 16 residues. The CDR3 region is CASSLALGSSGNTIYF. The CDR3 DNA reads as TGCGCCAGCAGCTTAGCCCTGGGCAGCTCTGGAAACACCATATATTTT.

V and J are TRBV11-2 and TRBJ1-1; the D gene is possibly TRBD1 (5 bases). Looked up from germline, CDR1 is SGHAT and CDR2 is FQNNGV. The CDR3 runs to 13 residues. V was pared by 5 bases and J by 4 bases, with 11 bases between. CDR3: CASSLGGTTEAFF. CDR3 nucleotides: TGTGCCAGCAGCCTAGGCGGGACCACTGAAGCTTTCTTT.

This clone was detected once. The sample holds other DNA sequences that translate to the same CDR3. V usage is TRBV12-3 or TRBV12-4 and J usage is TRBJ1-1; D uncertain. Trimming pared 0 bases from V and 1 base from J, leaving 3 bases between. The CDR3 is 13 residues long. CDR3 in amino acids: CASSLARNTEAFF. The CDR3 DNA reads as TGTGCCAGCAGTTTAGCTAGGAACACTGAAGCTTTCTTT.

The sample holds a few counts of this clone. This chain joins TRBV6-5 and TRBJ2-5; 9 nucleotides match TRBD2. The ends lost 2 bases at V and 2 bases at J; junction bases unmatched: 6. The CDR3 loop spans 16 amino acids. Germline loops: CDR1 MNHEY, CDR2 SVGAGI. CDR3 DNA sequence: TGTGCCAGCAGTTACGTAGCGGGGGCCGCACAAGAGACCCAGTACTTC. Protein: CASSYVAGAAQETQYF.

The chain links TRBV9 to TRBJ1-5, with 7 bases lining up with TRBD1. CDR3 size: 13 residues. V lost 4 bases and J lost 3; bases outside the gene matches: 1. Germline lookup yields CDR1 SGDLS and CDR2 YYNGEE. The CDR3 DNA follows: TGTGCCAGCAGCACAGGGGTCAATCAGCCCCAGCATTTT. Translated: CASSTGVNQPQHF. Complete variable domain (other parts from reference TRBV9 and TRBJ1-5): DSGVTQTPKHLITATGQRVTLRCSPRSGDLSVYWYQQSLDQGLQFLIQYYNGEERAKGNILERFSAQQFPDLHSELNLSSLELGDSALYFCASSTGVNQPQHFGDGTRLSIL.

This sequence joins TRBV5-5 and TRBJ1-4; maybe TRBD1 (5 bases). Germline V gene data show CDR1 as SGHKS and CDR2 as YYEKEE (reference sequence). Trimming removed 2 bases at V and 5 bases at J, with 16 bases between. CDR3 size: 16 residues. CDR3 in DNA: TGTGCCAGCAGCTTCCTTGGGGGACTTACGAATGAAAAACTGTTTTTT. Translating it yields CASSFLGGLTNEKLFF.

V gene TRBV7-2 combines with J gene TRBJ2-1, with 7 bases that match TRBD1. Germline lookup yields CDR1 SGHTA and CDR2 FQGNSA. The CDR3 is 16 amino acids. The junction had 7 bases not matched to a gene; V was cut back by 2 bases and J by 3 bases. The CDR3 sequence is CASSLKTGSGYNEQFF. DNA of the CDR3: TGTGCCAGCAGCTTAAAGACAGGGAGCGGCTACAATGAGCAGTTCTTC.

The chain is built from TRBV7-6 and TRBJ1-6, with 7 bases fitting TRBD1. V gave up 2 bases and J gave up 10 bases; unmatched junction bases: 14. This CDR3 has 17 residues. Germline values: CDR1 SGHVS, CDR2 FNYEAQ. The CDR3 sequence: CASSLTGQGEYRSPLHF. The CDR3 coding sequence is TGTGCCAGCAGCTTAACGGGTCAGGGGGAGTATAGGTCACCCCTCCACTTT.

This chain connects TRBV19 to TRBJ1-6, with 8 bases aligning to TRBD1. Germline assignment: CDR1 LNHDA and CDR2 SQIVND (reference sequence). This CDR3 is built from 17 residues. With 3 bases clipped from V and 2 bases from J, the junction kept 6 bases outside the gene matches. The CDR3 sequence: CASSIDSDRAYNSPLHF. For the CDR3, the DNA is TGTGCCAGTAGTATCGATTCGGACAGGGCCTATAATTCACCCCTCCACTTT.

This clone was recorded many times. The chain carries TRBV5-1 and TRBJ2-2; D perhaps matches TRBD1 (5 bases). V was trimmed by 4 bases and J by 4 bases, leaving 11 bases between them. Germline CDR1 is SGHRS and CDR2 is YFSETQ. The CDR3 runs 14 residues. The CDR3 sequence: CASSTDSSTGELFF. The CDR3 nucleotides read TGCGCCAGCAGCACCGACAGTTCCACCGGGGAGCTGTTTTTT.

The V call is TRBV30, the J call TRBJ2-7; D might be TRBD2 (5 bases). V was shortened by 0 bases and J by 3 bases, with 15 bases between the two germline ends. Germline V CDR1 and CDR2: GTSNPN, SVGIG (reference sequence). CDR3 size: 15 residues. CDR3 coding DNA: TGTGCCTGGAGTGTCGGGGTTCGGGCAGACTACGAGCAGTACTTC. It codes for CAWSVGVRADYEQYF.

CDR3 nucleotide sequence: TGTGCCAGCAGCTTAATGGCAGGGCAATATGGCTACACCTTC. The encoded protein is CASSLMAGQYGYTF. This chain uses TRBV7-9 with TRBJ1-2, with a weak D call TRBD1 (5 bases). Trimming left V 2 bases short and J 5 bases short, with 12 bases between. Germline lookup yields CDR1 SEHNR and CDR2 FQNEAQ (reference sequence). This CDR3 region has 14 residues.

The chain joins TRBV7-8 to TRBJ2-7; TRBD2 is a possible D gene (5 bases). The germline V gene encodes CDR1 SGHVS and CDR2 FQNEAQ. The CDR3 is 14 residues long. The V and J ends lost 4 bases and 0 bases respectively, with 10 bases between them. The chain's CDR3 is CASSSQRYSYEQYF. CDR3 sequence (DNA): TGTGCCAGCAGCTCACAGCGGTACTCCTACGAGCAGTACTTC. The full variable domain, its missing parts supplied by reference TRBV7-8 and TRBJ2-7, is GAGVSQSPRYKVAKRGQDVALRCDPISGHVSLFWYQQALGQGPEFLTYFQNEAQLDKSGLPSDRFFAERPEGSVSTLKIQRTQQEDSAVYLCASSSQRYSYEQYFGPGTRLTVT.

As regards this clone: At one boundary the junction diverges from the germline segment, which might be a read error. This chain links TRBV19 with TRBJ1-1, with D possibly TRBD1 on 5 matching bases. The germline CDR1 and CDR2 sequences are LNHDA and SQIVND (reference sequence). The length of the CDR3 is 17 residues. The CDR3 region has the DNA TGTGCCAGTAGGGACCTGGAGGGGCGGGGGGTGAAAACTGAAGCTTTCTTT. It translates to CASRDLEGRGVKTEAFF.

The V call is TRBV4-3, the J call TRBJ1-2, with D hard to call. The CDR3 covers 16 residues. Germline V gene sequence: CDR1 LGHNA, CDR2 YSLEER. Trimming cost V 0 bases and J 1 base, with 12 bases left between them. CDR3 DNA sequence: TGCGCCAGCAGCCAAGATATCACAGTTCTTAACTATGGCTACACCTTC. This gives the protein CASSQDITVLNYGYTF.

The V and J genes are TRBV19 and TRBJ2-7; TRBD1 matches at 7 bases. From germline, CDR1 is LNHDA and CDR2 SQIVND (reference sequence). This CDR3 comprises 14 residues. The ends lost 5 bases at V and 2 bases at J; junction bases unmatched: 6. The CDR3 sequence: CASSAGTVAYEQYF. CDR3 coding DNA: TGTGCCAGTAGTGCCGGGACAGTAGCCTACGAGCAGTACTTC.

The chain combines TRBV5-4 with TRBJ1-6, with 8 positions matching TRBD1. This CDR3 has 16 residues. With V trimmed by 3 bases and J by 7 bases, 9 bases remained unmatched. Germline V gives CDR1 SGHNT, CDR2 YYREEE (reference sequence). Written as DNA, the CDR3 is TGTGCCAGCAGCTGGGACAGGCTGGGGATAAATTCACCCCTCCACTTT. It specifies CASSWDRLGINSPLHF. The variable domain in full, with the rest retrieved from reference TRBV5-4 and TRBJ1-6, is ETGVTQSPTHLIKTRGQQVTLRCSSQSGHNTVSWYQQALGQGPQFIFQYYREEENGRGNFPPRFSGLQFPNYSSELNVNALELDDSALYLCASSWDRLGINSPLHFGNGTRLTVT.

Concerning this clone itself: The same CDR3 can be traced to other DNA sequences in this sample. The chain combines TRBV6-5 with TRBJ1-2; D is unclear. This CDR3 has 12 residues. Between the trimmed V and J ends, which lost 4 bases and 4 bases, there was a span of 7 bases. Germline assignment: CDR1 MNHEY and CDR2 SVGAGI. CDR3 sequence (DNA): TGTGCCAGCAGTTCCGGGTCCTATGGCTACACCTTC. It encodes CASSSGSYGYTF.

The V call is TRBV11-2, the J call TRBJ2-1, with TRBD1 matching over 10 bases. The CDR3 contains 14 residues. The germline V gene has CDR1 SGHAT and CDR2 FQNNGV. Losses at the gene ends were 5 bases for V and 13 bases for J; bases not matched to a gene: 11. DNA of the CDR3: TGTGCCAGCAGCAACCCGGGACAGGGGTATCGTCAGTTCTTC. This gives the protein CASSNPGQGYRQFF.

This sequence joins TRBV9 and TRBJ2-2; D call uncertain. Trimming took 7 bases from V and 4 from J, leaving 14 bases between them. This CDR3 spans 14 amino acids. Germline V gene sequence: CDR1 SGDLS, CDR2 YYNGEE. CDR3 sequence: CASALRPGTGELFF. CDR3 coding DNA: TGTGCCAGCGCACTTAGGCCGGGCACCGGGGAGCTGTTTTTT.